This T cell receptor beta chain is drawn from a study of CD8+ T cells in alopecia areata (dated by TCRdb to 2016 to 2019). With respect to the entire study: Treated patients were enrolled in an open-label pilot trial of oral tofacitinib at 5 to 10 mg twice daily for moderate-to-severe alopecia areata. Patients received tofacitinib for 6 to 18 months and were then followed off drug for 6 months to check for delayed response and recurrence. For the treated patients, the SALT score, which quantifies what percentage of scalp surface area is affected, served as the measure of disease severity. High-throughput TCRbeta sequencing was used to examine T cell clonal expansion in alopecia areata in both the C3H/HeJ mouse model and human patients. Human TCRbeta sequencing covered scalp tissue and sorted CD4+ and CD8+ peripheral blood T cells from patchy and totalis/universalis alopecia areata patients and healthy controls. Tofacitinib-treated patients had biopsies at baseline and at 4 and 24 weeks of treatment, with a later scalp biopsy in several patients. Scalp clonality was compared among normal scalp (n=4), patchy alopecia areata scalp (n=8), and alopecia totalis/universalis scalp (n=8). RNA came from the PAXgene miRNA kit for fixed scalp, the miRNeasy kit for PBMCs, and the RNeasy kit for mouse skin. Amplification of TCRbeta CDR3 regions was done by immunoSEQ multiplex PCR using 35 Vbeta forward primers and 13 Jbeta reverse primers. The research as a whole found: Compared with normal scalp, lesional scalp had higher clonality and more expanded CD8+ clones, particularly in alopecia totalis/universalis, a pattern that suggests antigenic drive. Scalp TCR repertoire analysis is complicated because resident alphabeta T cells in normal human skin are also sequenced, whereas mouse skin is dominated by gammadelta T cells. Many expanded lesional clones persisted in scalp and blood during tofacitinib treatment, which may partly explain relapse after stopping treatment. TCR sequences shared between patients were less clear than in mice, possibly partly because of HLA diversity in the patient population. Because the treated cohort was small and had only one nonresponder, larger studies are needed to examine links between baseline CD8+ expansion and response. Tofacitinib significantly lowered scalp clonality and the number of expanded CD8+ clones among the top 100 scalp clones.

The time point tag for this specimen amounts to: less than five weeks on oral tofacitinib. The meaning of the sample's treatment or condition label: oral pan-JAK inhibitor, 5-10 mg twice daily. Lesional scalp punch biopsies and peripheral blood were collected from alopecia areata patients. After PBMCs were isolated by density centrifugation and stained for CD3, CD4 and CD8, a FACSAria was used to sort CD4+ and CD8+ T cells. CDR1 and CDR2 are drawn from the germline V gene (reference sequence): SEHNR, FQNEAQ. The CDR3 spans 13 residues, from the cysteine through the phenylalanine. Only the CDR3 DNA is retained, 39 bases long and in frame from the first base. V drops 4 bases and J drops 9 bases, leaving 13 bases in between. Libraries were built with the immunoSEQ multiplex PCR assay. To provide template for TCR sequencing, every sample had RNA extracted and reverse transcribed into cDNA. SuperScript III was used for first-strand cDNA synthesis, primed with a 2:1 mix of oligo-dT and random hexamers. A synthetic immune receptor repertoire was used to measure amplification bias, and any remaining bias was corrected computationally. Under the source paper's analysis protocol: Raw reads were preprocessed to remove errors, and CDR3 was defined according to IMGT conventions as the region from the conserved cysteine to phenylalanine. To get clonality, Shannon entropy was normalized by log2 of the number of productive unique TCRs and the result was subtracted from 1. CD4 or CD8 identity of scalp clones was inferred by cross-referencing scalp TCRbeta sequences with sorted blood CD4 and CD8 repertoires. What TCRdb holds here is the immuneACCESS table cut down to in-frame rearrangements. Part of the clones is not present; checked against another copy, under half of the missing clones reflect an unresolved V gene, and the others are unexplained. For V, J and clone size, that table is used; D and trimming come from the DNA. The table for this sample lists some 220,000 clones; under 75% of them were counted only once. Around 1.5% of the sample belongs to the ten largest clones.

Points on this clone: Its target antigen remains unknown. Base qualities are missing; no much larger clone stands one base away.

The sequencing used CD4+ T cells sorted from blood, collected at week 4, from a patient treated with tofacitinib. The chain joins TRBV7-9 to TRBJ2-1, with a weak D call of TRBD1 (5 bases match). This clonotype originated in a human donor with alopecia areata. The CDR3 protein is CASSSVPRGEQFF. The DNA sequence is given as TGTGCCAGCAGCTCCGTCCCTAGGGGTGAGCAGTTCTTC.